This TCR beta chain came from a study of regulatory T cells in long-lasting Graves disease. Study-wide findings and caveats: New patients shared more than 750 public clonotypes, fewer than the approximately 3,000 shared by persistent patients.

Regarding time point: newly diagnosed GD, antithyroid drugs for less than 3 months. From PBMCs, RNA was extracted and then used to make the TCR library. Relying on iRepertoire HTBI primers and Arm-PCR of CDR3 regions, the team built TCR beta libraries. TCRdb recomputed calls from the multiplex PCR reads with MiXCR, one row per CDR3 protein. The sample includes 500,000 or so distinct CDR3 sequences, about 14% of them seen just once. Remarks on this clonotype: Its antigen is currently unknown.

These data were likewise used in another study, on T cells in Graves' hyperthyroidism and ophthalmopathy. That report adds: First-round RT-PCR targeting the TCR CDR3 was performed with the HTBI primer set.

The clonotype was recovered from a woman between 50 and 59 years old with Graves disease. The sample was peripheral blood mononuclear cells (PBMCs), taken at new diagnosis, from a patient treated with antithyroid drugs.

DNA for the CDR3: TGTGCCAGCTCTCCAGGGCGGACAGGGAGTTACGAGCAGTACTTC. Amino acid sequence: CASSPGRTGSYEQYF. The rearrangement joins TRBV27 to TRBJ2-7, with 8 bases aligning to TRBD1. The CDR3 extends over 15 amino acids. The V gene's germline CDR1 is MNHEY and CDR2 SMNVEV (reference sequence). Trimming at V came to 8 bases and at J to 4 bases, leaving 13 bases not matched to a gene.